The sequence of this T cell receptor beta chain was determined in a study of T cells in localized non-small cell lung cancer (dated by TCRdb to about 2020). About the full investigation: The study analyzed T cell repertoires of a few hundred early-stage NSCLC patients, comparing tumors and uninvolved tumor-adjacent lungs. A mean age of around 66 years was recorded for the NSCLC patients, of whom more than 120 were male and more than 95 were female. The cohort was made up of 236 treatment-naive NSCLC patients whose localized lung tumors had been resected. Study-level results and caveats: A median of about 55 of the top 100 tumor clones were detected in paired uninvolved adjacent lung, and 28 of these tumor clones were also found among the top 100 clones of the paired uninvolved adjacent lung. Uninvolved tumor-adjacent lung showed the highest T cell clonality, higher than tumor, which suggests more focused antigenic responses in the uninvolved tumor-adjacent lung. Because of the exploratory design, TCR variables were selected using unadjusted p-values without false-discovery rate correction. Longer overall survival was associated with higher T cell density in blood, whereas shorter survival was associated with higher clonality in adjacent lung. Because multi-region sequencing of the tumors was not done, intratumor heterogeneity could not be ruled out.

TCR beta CDR3 regions were sequenced from DNA using the immunoSEQ Assay. As for how the authors treated the data: T cell density was computed as TCR beta template counts normalized to usable DNA estimated by amplifying housekeeping genes. Richness was estimated using the preseqR package, with extrapolation to 400,000 templates for PBMC samples and to 120,000 templates for tissue samples. Clonality was taken to be one minus Pielou's evenness. Differential abundance testing on productive amino-acid clonotypes, with a minimum total count of 5 and an alpha of 0.1, was used to identify tissue-enriched TCRs. The Jaccard Index and the Morisita Overlap Index were used to measure repertoire overlap between compartments. TCR beta CDR3s were clustered by GLIPH together with public tetramer-defined viral CDR3s, and at least three viral sequences plus V-gene enrichment were required for viral motifs. The table comes from immuneACCESS by way of TCRdb, which keeps in-frame sequences with V and J called. Part of the clones is missing from these tables; in studies checked, under half for an unresolved V gene and the rest for unknown reasons. V, J and clone size reflect that table, while D and trimming were determined from the DNA. Recorded for this sample are 30,000 to 45,000 clones; 90% to 95% of them occurred a single time. The ten largest account for roughly 6.9% of the sample.

V is pared back by 1 base and J by 2 bases, with 9 bases lying between the germline termini. The CDR3 holds 15 amino acids from the cysteine to the phenylalanine. Of all the DNA, just the CDR3 is kept, 45 bases in frame from base 1. CDR1 MNHNS and CDR2 SASEGT were looked up in the germline V gene. In regard to this clone: No cognate antigen has been identified for it. No much larger clone exists at a distance of one base, and base qualities are not known.

At diagnosis, peripheral blood, uninvolved tumor-adjacent lung and tumor were collected and were preserved as a mix of fresh-frozen and FFPE material. For TCR repertoire profiling, blood samples were analyzed as peripheral blood mononuclear cells. The V and J segments used are TRBV6-1 and TRBJ1-5; no D gene can be assigned with confidence. The receptor was derived from a female donor at least 60 years old with stage I lung adenocarcinoma. The input for sequencing was peripheral blood, taken before any cancer treatment. In nucleotides, the sequence is TGTGCCAGCAGTGAAGTATGGGGTGGCAATCAGCCCCAGCATTTT. Its translation is CASSEVWGGNQPQHF.